This T cell receptor (beta chain) was profiled in a study of T cell repertoires in cytomegalovirus infection. As regards this clonotype: Its cognate antigen is unknown.

There are 15 residues in the CDR3. The V end was cut by 4 bases, the J end by 2 bases, with 14 bases between. Germline V lookup: CDR1 SGHTA, CDR2 FQGNSA. TCRdb ran MiXCR on the reads and lists one entry per CDR3 protein. The sample records 380,000 or so distinct CDR3 sequences, about 32% being singletons. The origin of this receptor is a human donor in good health (CMV status not recorded). Some clones in this sample may be carry-over from other donors' samples. The genes are TRBV7-2 and TRBJ1-2; no definite D call. This specimen consisted of cultured PBMCs, obtained from culture after CMV antigen stimulation. Written as DNA, the CDR3 is TGTGCCAGCAGCTCCACCTCGAGTGTGAACTATGGCTACACCTTC. Encoded protein: CASSSTSSVNYGYTF.